This T cell receptor (beta chain) was identified during a study of cytotoxic CD8 clonotypes in ibrutinib-treated CLL. General study findings and limits: Clonality was elevated at ibrutinib response and had returned toward baseline at progression. Sampling times, which were not matched between the groups, differed between sustained-remission patients and progressing patients.

Target depth was 1 in 200,000 to 1 in 1 million T cells, about 10x per clonotype. Clones were read by immunoSEQ multiplex PCR, and TCRdb kept only the in-frame ones, dropping some. The table lists roughly 180,000 clones, around three quarters of them singletons. On this clone: Its antigen is not known.

With V trimmed by 5 bases and J by 2 bases, 3 bases remained unmatched. The CDR3 runs 14 residues. Germline CDR1 is SGHTA and CDR2 is FQGNSA. This TCR derives from a human donor with chronic lymphocytic leukemia. The sample here was PBMCs, taken after 24 months of ibrutinib treatment. The gene calls are TRBV7-2 and TRBJ2-7; 10 positions agree with TRBD1. The chain's CDR3 is CASSAGTGAYEQYF. CDR3 nucleotides: TGTGCCAGCAGCGCCGGGACAGGGGCCTACGAGCAGTACTTC.